Sequencing of this T cell receptor beta chain was carried out in a study of T cells expressing NK-cell markers. From its re-call of the 5' RACE reads, TCRdb lists each CDR3 protein once, without DNA. This table holds 400,000 to 450,000 distinct CDR3 sequences. The germline gives CDR1 SGHVS, CDR2 FQNEAQ. There are 14 residues in the CDR3. V and J are TRBV7-8 and TRBJ1-1; TCRdb selects TRBD1, and the lack of DNA leaves this call unchecked. The specimen was blood T cells: a sorted CD56 or NKG2C T cell subset, CD4+ or CD8+ T cells, or bulk PBMC T cells (not recorded which). The clonotype comes from a woman between 18 and 70 years old in good health. CDR3: CASSQAGKNTEAFF.